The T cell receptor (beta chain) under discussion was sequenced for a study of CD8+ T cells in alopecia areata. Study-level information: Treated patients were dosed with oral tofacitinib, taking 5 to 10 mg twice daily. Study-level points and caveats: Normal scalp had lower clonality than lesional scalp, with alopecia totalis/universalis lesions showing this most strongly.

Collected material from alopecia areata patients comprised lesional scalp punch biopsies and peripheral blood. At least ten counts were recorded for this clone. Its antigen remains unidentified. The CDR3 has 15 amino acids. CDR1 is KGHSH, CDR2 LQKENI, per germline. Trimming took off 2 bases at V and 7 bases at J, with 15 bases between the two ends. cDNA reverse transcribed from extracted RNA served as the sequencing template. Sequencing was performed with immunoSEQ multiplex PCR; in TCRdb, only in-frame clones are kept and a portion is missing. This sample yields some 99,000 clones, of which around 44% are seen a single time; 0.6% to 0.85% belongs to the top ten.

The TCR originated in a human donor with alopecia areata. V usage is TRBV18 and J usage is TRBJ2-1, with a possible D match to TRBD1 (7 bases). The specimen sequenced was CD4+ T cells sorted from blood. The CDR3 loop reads CASSPWNRGGNEQFF. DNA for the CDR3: TGTGCCAGCTCACCATGGAACAGGGGAGGTAATGAGCAGTTCTTC. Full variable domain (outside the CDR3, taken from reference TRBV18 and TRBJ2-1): NAGVMQNPRHLVRRRGQEARLRCSPMKGHSHVYWYRQLPEEGLKFMVYLQKENIIDESGMPKERFSAEFPKEGPSILRIQQVVRGDSAAYFCASSPWNRGGNEQFFGPGTRLTVL.